Each of the 23 T cell receptor beta chains below was sequenced from the same sample in a study of cytomegalovirus exposure and HLA in healthy donors. Both 60 Vbeta primers and 13 Jbeta primers went into the PCR. Measured with immunoSEQ multiplex PCR; TCRdb has only the in-frame clones, and not every one. The sample includes hundreds of thousands of clones, approximately 80% seen only once; the top ten take about 3%. Source material: PBMCs. All receptors come from a man aged 25 to 40 in good health and CMV-seronegative.

The rearrangement links TRBV7-9 to TRBJ1-2; 7 bases are a match to TRBD1. Germline values: CDR1 SEHNR, CDR2 FQNEAQ (reference sequence). The V gene end was trimmed by 1 base and the J gene end by 8 bases; junction bases not matched to a gene: 7. The CDR3 sequence is 14 residues long. In nucleotides, the CDR3 is TGTGCCAGCAGCTTAGAGACAGGGAGGCGAGGCTACACCTTC. Translation gives CASSLETGRRGYTF.

The chain joins TRBV19 to TRBJ2-3; D not resolved. The CDR3 covers 12 residues. Germline V gene lookup returns CDR1 LNHDA and CDR2 SQIVND (reference sequence). The V and J ends lost 3 bases and 10 bases respectively, with 11 bases between them. CDR3 region: CASSMRSPPQYF. The CDR3 bases are TGTGCCAGTAGTATGAGGAGCCCGCCGCAGTATTTT.

This clone has just one count. The chain recombines TRBV19 with TRBJ2-5; D gene unclear. The CDR3 runs to 14 residues. Trimming took off 5 bases at V and 2 bases at J, with 12 bases between the two ends. Germline loops: CDR1 LNHDA, CDR2 SQIVND (reference sequence). The CDR3 region is CASSPLFGQETQYF. In nucleotides, the CDR3 is TGTGCCAGTAGTCCTCTCTTCGGGCAAGAGACCCAGTACTTC.

V is TRBV5-6 and J is TRBJ2-5; the D is unclear. The J call could be wrong; TRBJ2-7 is a better fit for the DNA end. This CDR3 is built from 12 residues. In germline, CDR1 is SGHDT, CDR2 YYEEEE. The CDR3 nucleotides read TGTGCCAGCAGCTTTGTCTCTTACGAGCAGTACTTC. It is translated as CASSFVSYEQYF.

The rearrangement uses TRBV2 and TRBJ2-7; D is unresolved. The germline gives CDR1 SNHLY, CDR2 FYNNEI. The CDR3 consists of 11 residues. V was cut by 4 bases and J by 3 bases, with 4 bases left in between. CDR3 sequence reads: CASSALYEQYF. CDR3 coding DNA: TGTGCCAGCAGTGCTCTCTACGAGCAGTACTTC.

With regard to this clone: A junction end diverges from the germline sequence, so it may reflect a read error. This chain uses TRBV7-7 with TRBJ2-2; 8 positions match TRBD1. Germline CDR1 SSHAT, CDR2 FNYEAQ (reference sequence). This CDR3 is 15 amino acids long. For the CDR3, the DNA is TGTGCTAGCAGCTTAACAGGGGGGAACACCGGGGAGCTGTTTTTT. Amino acids: CASSLTGGNTGELFF.

The chain couples TRBV27 to TRBJ1-5; D is unresolved. The CDR3 has 14 amino acids. Trimming left V 4 bases short and J 0 bases short, with 7 bases between. Germline CDR1 and CDR2: MNHEY and SMNVEV (reference sequence). CDR3 DNA: TGTGCCAGCAGTTCGGGGTATAGCAATCAGCCCCAGCATTTT. It encodes CASSSGYSNQPQHF.

This chain connects TRBV19 to TRBJ2-4; 9 positions agree with TRBD1. This CDR3 region has 15 residues. After removal of 5 bases from V and 4 bases from J, the junction contained 6 bases not matched to a gene. Per germline, CDR1 LNHDA and CDR2 SQIVND (reference sequence). The CDR3 loop is CASSPLGQGKNIQYF. CDR3 bases: TGTGCCAGTAGTCCCCTGGGACAGGGAAAAAACATTCAGTACTTC. Drawing the rest from reference TRBV19 and TRBJ2-4, the complete variable domain is DGGITQSPKYLFRKEGQNVTLSCEQNLNHDAMYWYRQDPGQGLRLIYYSQIVNDFQKGDIAEGYSVSREKKESFPLTVTSAQKNPTAFYLCASSPLGQGKNIQYFGAGTRLSVL.

The chain combines TRBV28 with TRBJ1-5; TRBD1 matches at 7 bases. The CDR3 covers 15 residues. Germline V gene data show CDR1 as MDHEN and CDR2 as SYDVKM. V gave up 6 bases and J gave up 3 bases; unmatched junction bases: 8. CDR3 in amino acids: CASSITGVLNQPQHF. The CDR3 bases are TGTGCCAGCAGCATAACAGGGGTCCTCAATCAGCCCCAGCATTTT.

V is TRBV27 and J is TRBJ2-2; TRBD2 matches at 12 bases. Trimming cost V 1 base and J 3 bases; bases outside gene matches: 9. Germline V gives CDR1 MNHEY, CDR2 SMNVEV (reference sequence). The CDR3 covers 19 residues. This CDR3 reads CASSLWSLTSGGDTGELFF. The CDR3 DNA follows: TGTGCCAGCAGTTTATGGTCATTGACTAGCGGGGGTGACACCGGGGAGCTGTTTTTT.

This chain uses TRBV27 with TRBJ2-5, with 11 bases identical to TRBD2. The CDR3 runs 14 residues. Germline V CDR1 and CDR2: MNHEY, SMNVEV (reference sequence). After removal of 6 bases from V and 6 bases from J, the junction contained 6 bases not matched to a gene. The CDR3, as DNA: TGTGCCAGCAGCCTAGCGGGGGGCATAAAGACCCAGTACTTC. Encoded protein: CASSLAGGIKTQYF.

The rearrangement joins TRBV9 to TRBJ2-7; 10 bases fit TRBD1. The CDR3 length is 14 residues. V gave up 4 bases and J gave up 5 bases; unmatched junction bases: 6. Per the germline V gene, CDR1 is SGDLS and CDR2 is YYNGEE. The CDR3 loop reads CASSPGQGWHEQYF. DNA for the CDR3: TGTGCCAGCAGCCCGGGACAGGGGTGGCACGAGCAGTACTTC.

V usage is TRBV7-2 and J usage is TRBJ2-7; 8 bases match TRBD1. V dropped 5 bases and J dropped 5; count of bases not matched to a gene: 8. Germline lookup yields CDR1 SGHTA and CDR2 FQGNSA. CDR3 length: 14 amino acids. The CDR3 sequence: CASSRRTGRNEQYF. CDR3 coding DNA: TGTGCCAGCAGCCGAAGGACAGGGCGAAACGAGCAGTACTTC. Looking up the rest from reference TRBV7-2 and TRBJ2-7 gives the full variable domain: GAGVSQSPSNKVTEKGKDVELRCDPISGHTALYWYRQSLGQGLEFLIYFQGNSAPDKSGLPSDRFSAERTGGSVSTLTIQRTQQEDSAVYLCASSRRTGRNEQYFGPGTRLTVT.

The chain couples TRBV15 to TRBJ1-5, with a weak D call TRBD1 (5 bases). V lost 0 bases and J 5 bases, leaving 11 bases between the germline ends. Germline values: CDR1 LNHNV, CDR2 YYDKDF (reference sequence). CDR3 length equals 15 residues. The CDR3 here is CATSRDQQDYQPQHF. The DNA for the CDR3 is TGTGCCACCAGCAGAGATCAACAGGATTATCAGCCCCAGCATTTT.

The chain is built from TRBV27 and TRBJ2-1; TRBD2 agrees at 8 bases. The CDR3 length is 16 residues. The germline V gene has CDR1 MNHEY and CDR2 SMNVEV (reference sequence). Trimming at V came to 6 bases and at J to 3 bases, leaving 10 bases not matched to a gene. The CDR3 loop is CASRDSGGGFYNEQFF. CDR3 bases: TGTGCCAGCAGAGACAGCGGGGGCGGATTCTACAATGAGCAGTTCTTC.

The rearrangement links TRBV6-6 to TRBJ2-7, with TRBD2 as a possible D gene (5 bases). The CDR3 has 13 amino acids. Germline CDR1 and CDR2: MNHNY and SVGAGI (reference sequence). Deletions cut 0 bases from V and 4 bases from J, with 7 bases between. CDR3 nucleotide sequence: TGTGCCAGCAGTTACTCGAGGGCGTACGAGCAGTACTTC. Its translation: CASSYSRAYEQYF.

The chain recombines TRBV7-9 with TRBJ1-1; D gene uncertain. V was cut by 8 bases and J by 1 base, with 8 bases left in between. The CDR3 length is 12 residues. CDR1 and CDR2 (germline): SEHNR, FQNEAQ (reference sequence). The CDR3 DNA follows: TGTGCCAGCGGTCTAGGGAACACTGAAGCTTTCTTT. Translated, it gives CASGLGNTEAFF.

The V gene is TRBV5-1, the J gene TRBJ2-5; TRBD2 aligns across 16 bases. With 4 bases clipped from V and 2 bases from J, the junction kept 5 bases outside the gene matches. From germline, CDR1 is SGHRS and CDR2 YFSETQ. The CDR3 has 17 amino acids. For the CDR3, the DNA is TGCGCCAGCAGCCCGGGACTAGCGGGGGGGGGACAAGAGACCCAGTACTTC. This encodes CASSPGLAGGGQETQYF.

V gene TRBV4-1 combines with J gene TRBJ2-7; TRBD2 agrees at 9 bases. Germline V gene data show CDR1 as MGHRA and CDR2 as YSYEKL. Trimming took 1 base from V and 2 from J; bases not matched to a gene: 6. The CDR3 is 16 residues long. DNA of the CDR3: TGCGCCAGCAGCCAAGTTAATCTAGCGGGGACCTACGAGCAGTACTTC. This translates into CASSQVNLAGTYEQYF.

Of note for this clone: The junction differs from germline at one of its ends, possibly a read error. This chain joins TRBV2 and TRBJ2-6; 7 bases line up with TRBD1. This CDR3 comprises 15 residues. Germline V gene data show CDR1 as SNHLY and CDR2 as FYNNEI. CDR3 DNA: TGTGCCAGCAGGGGACAGAGGACTGGGGCCAGCGTCCTGACTTTC. Translated: CASRGQRTGASVLTF. The full variable domain, in which reference TRBV2 and TRBJ2-6 provide the parts outside the CDR3, is EPEVTQTPSHQVTQMGQEVILRCVPISNHLYFYWYRQILGQKVEFLVSFYNNEISEKSEIFDDQFSVERPDGSNFTLKIRSTKLEDSAMYFCASRGQRTGASVLTFGAGSRLTVL.

CDR3 sequence reads: CASSLFGGGAAETQYF. The CDR3 DNA follows: TGTGCCAGCAGCTTATTCGGCGGGGGGGCCGCAGAGACCCAGTACTTC. The chain employs TRBV5-6 and TRBJ2-5; 9 bases align to TRBD2. This CDR3 comprises 16 residues. Germline CDR1 is SGHDT and CDR2 is YYEEEE. Trimming took 2 bases from V and 4 from J; bases not matched to a gene: 9.

The rearrangement uses TRBV19 and TRBJ2-7; 9 bases are shared with TRBD1. J gave up 2 bases and V 3 bases, and 14 bases lay outside the gene matches. CDR1 LNHDA and CDR2 SQIVND come from the germline V gene (reference sequence). The CDR3 is 18 amino acids. CDR3 bases: TGTGCCAGTAGTATCCGGGACAGGGATGCCCCCAACGCCTACGAGCAGTACTTC. Its protein is CASSIRDRDAPNAYEQYF.

This clone was seen a single time. The chain uses TRBV5-5 and TRBJ1-1; a weak D match, TRBD1 (6 bases). The germline V gene has CDR1 SGHKS and CDR2 YYEKEE (reference sequence). The CDR3 extends over 19 amino acids. The V end lost 1 base, the J end lost 2 bases, and 24 bases lay between the germline ends. The CDR3 bases are TGTGCCAGCAGCTTGTATGCCGAACAGGGCCCGGAACCCAACACTGAAGCTTTCTTT. Its translation is CASSLYAEQGPEPNTEAFF. Complete variable domain (other parts from reference TRBV5-5 and TRBJ1-1): DAGVTQSPTHLIKTRGQQVTLRCSPISGHKSVSWYQQVLGQGPQFIFQYYEKEERGRGNFPDRFSARQFPNYSSELNVNALLLGDSALYLCASSLYAEQGPEPNTEAFFGQGTRLTVV.